The text below deals with one TCR beta chain. The junction and the germline gene differ at one end; a read error may be behind it. The CDR3 is 15 amino acids. CDR1 and CDR2 from the germline V gene are SQVTM and ANQGSEA. Combining a sample-barcoded 5' primer with a J-beta primer mix, a second PCR ran for roughly 7 to 11 cycles. TCRdb re-derived calls from the 5' RACE reads in MiXCR, one entry per CDR3 protein. This table has roughly 1 million distinct CDR3 sequences, under 30% appearing once. This record comes from a study of blood T cells in healthy people across ages. The same data also went into a second study, on T cells of mothers and their children.

The receptor's source is a girl aged 2 to 10 in good health. The sample comprised blood. This rearrangement joins TRBV29-1 to TRBJ2-5; 11 bases are a match to TRBD2. The CDR3 sequence is CSVRLSGGDQEIQYF. In nucleotides, the CDR3 is TGCAGCGTCCGACTTAGCGGGGGGGACCAAGAGATCCAGTACTTC.